This TCR beta chain comes out of a study of identical twins. This clonotype was seen more than once but under ten times. TCRdb re-analysed the 5' RACE reads in MiXCR, keeping a single row per CDR3 protein. The data hold 1.5 million to 2 million distinct CDR3 sequences, with under 35% observed a single time. This TCR derives from a newborn girl in good health. Sample: cord blood.

CDR3 residues: CASSVGQRSNQPQHF. CDR3 coding DNA: TGTGCCAGCAGCGTAGGGCAGAGGAGCAATCAGCCCCAGCATTTT. The J gene is TRBJ1-5, the V gene TRBV9; D is undetermined. Germline CDR1 reads SGDLS; CDR2 reads YYNGEE. This CDR3 spans 15 amino acids. Trimming removed 0 bases at V and 1 base at J, with 8 bases between.